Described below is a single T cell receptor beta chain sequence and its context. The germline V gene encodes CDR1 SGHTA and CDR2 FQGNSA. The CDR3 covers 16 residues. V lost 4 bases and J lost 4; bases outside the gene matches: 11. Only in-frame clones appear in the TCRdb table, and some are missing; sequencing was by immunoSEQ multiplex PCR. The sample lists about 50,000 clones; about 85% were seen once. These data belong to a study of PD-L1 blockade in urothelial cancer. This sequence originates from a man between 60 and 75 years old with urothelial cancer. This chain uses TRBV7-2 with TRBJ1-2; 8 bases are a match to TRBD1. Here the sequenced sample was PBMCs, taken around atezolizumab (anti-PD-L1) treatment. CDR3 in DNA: TGTGCCAGCAGCTGGGAATCAGGGGGCGCCGGCTATGGCTACACCTTC. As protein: CASSWESGGAGYGYTF.